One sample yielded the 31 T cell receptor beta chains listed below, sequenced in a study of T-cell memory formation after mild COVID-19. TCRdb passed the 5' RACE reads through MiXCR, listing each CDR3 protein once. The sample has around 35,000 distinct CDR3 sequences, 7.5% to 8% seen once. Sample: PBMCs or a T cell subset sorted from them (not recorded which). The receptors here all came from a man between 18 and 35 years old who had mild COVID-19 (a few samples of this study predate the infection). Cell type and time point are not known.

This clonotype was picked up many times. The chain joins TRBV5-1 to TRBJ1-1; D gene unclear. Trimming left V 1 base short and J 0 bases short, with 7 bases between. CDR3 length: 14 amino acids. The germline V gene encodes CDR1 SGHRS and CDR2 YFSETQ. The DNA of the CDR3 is TGCGCCAGCAGCTTGCTCCCAATGAACACTGAAGCTTTCTTT. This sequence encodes CASSLLPMNTEAFF.

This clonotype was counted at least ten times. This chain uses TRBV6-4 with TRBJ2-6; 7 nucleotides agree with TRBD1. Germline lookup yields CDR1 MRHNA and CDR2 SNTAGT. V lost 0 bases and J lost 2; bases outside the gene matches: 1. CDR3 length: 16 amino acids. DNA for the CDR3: TGTGCCAGCAGTGACTCAGGGGGCGCTGGGGCCAACGTCCTGACTTTC. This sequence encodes CASSDSGGAGANVLTF.

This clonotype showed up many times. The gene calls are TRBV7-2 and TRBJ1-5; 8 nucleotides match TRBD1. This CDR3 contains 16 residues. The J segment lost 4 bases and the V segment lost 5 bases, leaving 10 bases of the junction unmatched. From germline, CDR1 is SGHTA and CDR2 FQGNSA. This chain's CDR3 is CASSPPGTGRNQPQHF. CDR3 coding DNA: TGTGCCAGCAGCCCTCCCGGGACAGGAAGAAATCAGCCCCAGCATTTT.

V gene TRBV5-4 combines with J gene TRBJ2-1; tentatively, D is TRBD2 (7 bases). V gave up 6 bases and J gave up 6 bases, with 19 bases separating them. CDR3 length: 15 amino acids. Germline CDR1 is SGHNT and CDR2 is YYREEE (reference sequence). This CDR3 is CASTPDGGGRNEQFF. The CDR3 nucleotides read TGTGCCAGCACCCCGGATGGGGGGGGCCGCAATGAGCAGTTCTTC.

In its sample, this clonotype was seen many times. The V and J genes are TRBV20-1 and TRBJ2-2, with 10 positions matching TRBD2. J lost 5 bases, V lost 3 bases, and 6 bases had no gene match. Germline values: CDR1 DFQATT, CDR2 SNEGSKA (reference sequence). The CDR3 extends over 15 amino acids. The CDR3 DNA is TGCAGTGCTAGTTTCAGCGGGGGGGGTACCGGGGAGCTGTTTTTT. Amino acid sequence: CSASFSGGGTGELFF.

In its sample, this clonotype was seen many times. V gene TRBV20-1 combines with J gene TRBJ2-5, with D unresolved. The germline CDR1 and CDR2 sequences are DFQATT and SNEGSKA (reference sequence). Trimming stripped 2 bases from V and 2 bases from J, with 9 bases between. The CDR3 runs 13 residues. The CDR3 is CSARRVSQETQYF. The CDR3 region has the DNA TGCAGTGCTAGAAGGGTCAGTCAAGAGACCCAGTACTTC.

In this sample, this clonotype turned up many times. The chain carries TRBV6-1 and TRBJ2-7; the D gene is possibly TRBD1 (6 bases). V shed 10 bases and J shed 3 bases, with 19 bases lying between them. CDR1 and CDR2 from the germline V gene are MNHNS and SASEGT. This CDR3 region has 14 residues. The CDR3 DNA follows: TGTGCCACCGAGCCCGGGACAAGTCTCTACGAGCAGTACTTC. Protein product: CATEPGTSLYEQYF.

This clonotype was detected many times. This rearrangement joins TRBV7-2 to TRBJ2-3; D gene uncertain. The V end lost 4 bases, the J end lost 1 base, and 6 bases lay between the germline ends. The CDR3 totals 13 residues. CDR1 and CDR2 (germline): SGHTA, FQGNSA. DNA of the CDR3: TGTGCCAGCAGCTACCTAGGCACAGATACGCAGTATTTT. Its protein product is CASSYLGTDTQYF.

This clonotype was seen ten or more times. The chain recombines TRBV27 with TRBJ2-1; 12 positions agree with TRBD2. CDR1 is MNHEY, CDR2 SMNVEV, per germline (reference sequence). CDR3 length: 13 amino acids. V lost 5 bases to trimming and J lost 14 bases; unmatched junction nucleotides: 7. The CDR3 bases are TGTGCCAGCAGTCCACGGACTAGCGGGGTAGAGTTCTTC. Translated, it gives CASSPRTSGVEFF.

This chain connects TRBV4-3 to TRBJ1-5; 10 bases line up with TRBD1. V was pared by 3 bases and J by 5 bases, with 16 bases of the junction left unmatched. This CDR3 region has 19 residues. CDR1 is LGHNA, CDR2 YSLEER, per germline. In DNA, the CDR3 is TGCGCCAGCAGCCATGGGACAGGGGATCCGAGGGACACCGATCAGCCCCAGCATTTT. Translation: CASSHGTGDPRDTDQPQHF.

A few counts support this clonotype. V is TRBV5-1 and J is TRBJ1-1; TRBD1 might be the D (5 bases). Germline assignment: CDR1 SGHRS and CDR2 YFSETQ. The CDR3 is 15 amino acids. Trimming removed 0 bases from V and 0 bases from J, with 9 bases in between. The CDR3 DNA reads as TGCGCCAGCAGCTTGGCGGAGGGGATGAACACTGAAGCTTTCTTT. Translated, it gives CASSLAEGMNTEAFF.

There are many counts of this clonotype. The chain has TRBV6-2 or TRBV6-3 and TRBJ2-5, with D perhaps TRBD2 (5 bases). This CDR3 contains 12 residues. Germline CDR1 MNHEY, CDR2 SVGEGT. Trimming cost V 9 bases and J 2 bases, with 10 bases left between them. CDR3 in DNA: TGTGCCAGTTCCCCGGGGCAAGAGACCCAGTACTTC. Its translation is CASSPGQETQYF.

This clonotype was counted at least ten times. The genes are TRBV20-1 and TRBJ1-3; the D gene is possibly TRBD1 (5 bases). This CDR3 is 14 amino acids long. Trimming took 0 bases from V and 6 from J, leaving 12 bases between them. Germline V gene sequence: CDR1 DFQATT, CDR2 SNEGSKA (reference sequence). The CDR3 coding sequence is TGCAGTGCTAGAGAGGCCCAGGGTGTAAACACCATATATTTT. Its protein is CSAREAQGVNTIYF.

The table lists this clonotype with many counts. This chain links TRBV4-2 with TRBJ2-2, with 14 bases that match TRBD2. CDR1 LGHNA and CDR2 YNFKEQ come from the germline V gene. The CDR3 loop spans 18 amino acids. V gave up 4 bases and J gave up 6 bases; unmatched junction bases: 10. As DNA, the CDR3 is TGTGCCAGCAGCCGAAAGACTAGCGGGGGGGCCTATGCCGGGGAGCTGTTTTTT. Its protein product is CASSRKTSGGAYAGELFF.

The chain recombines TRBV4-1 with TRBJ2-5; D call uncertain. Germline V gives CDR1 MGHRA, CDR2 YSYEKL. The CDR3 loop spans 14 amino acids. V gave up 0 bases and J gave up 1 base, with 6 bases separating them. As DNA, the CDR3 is TGCGCCAGCAGCCAAGACAGACCCCAAGAGACCCAGTACTTC. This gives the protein CASSQDRPQETQYF.

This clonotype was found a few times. DNA for the CDR3: TGCGCCAGCAGCTTTGGACAGGGTGAAAAACTGTTTTTT. Translation gives CASSFGQGEKLFF. V is TRBV5-1 and J is TRBJ1-4; 8 bases are a match to TRBD1. Losses at the gene ends were 2 bases for V and 7 bases for J; bases not matched to a gene: 1. This CDR3 has 13 amino acids. Germline loops: CDR1 SGHRS, CDR2 YFSETQ.

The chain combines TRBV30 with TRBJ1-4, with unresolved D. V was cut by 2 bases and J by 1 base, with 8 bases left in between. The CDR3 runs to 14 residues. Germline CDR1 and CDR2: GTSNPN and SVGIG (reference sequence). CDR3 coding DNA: TGTGCCTGGAGTTTTCTCGGAACTAATGAAAAACTGTTTTTT. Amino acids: CAWSFLGTNEKLFF.

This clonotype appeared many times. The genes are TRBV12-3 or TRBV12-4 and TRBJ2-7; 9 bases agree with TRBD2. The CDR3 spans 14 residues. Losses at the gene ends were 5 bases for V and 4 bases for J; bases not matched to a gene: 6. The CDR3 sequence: CASSTGTSFYEQYF. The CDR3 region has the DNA TGTGCCAGCAGTACCGGGACTAGCTTTTACGAGCAGTACTTC.

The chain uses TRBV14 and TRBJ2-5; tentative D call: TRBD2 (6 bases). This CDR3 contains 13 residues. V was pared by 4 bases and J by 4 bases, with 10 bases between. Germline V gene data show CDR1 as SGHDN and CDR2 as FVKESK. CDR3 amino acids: CASSPTGGETQYF. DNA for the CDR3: TGTGCCAGCAGCCCCACCGGGGGAGAGACCCAGTACTTC.

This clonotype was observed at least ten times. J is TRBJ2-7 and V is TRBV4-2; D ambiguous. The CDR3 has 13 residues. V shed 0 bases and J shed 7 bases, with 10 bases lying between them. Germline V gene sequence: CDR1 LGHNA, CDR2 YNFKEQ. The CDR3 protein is CASSQDLGREQYV. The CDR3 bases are TGTGCCAGCAGCCAAGATCTCGGACGGGAGCAGTACGTC.

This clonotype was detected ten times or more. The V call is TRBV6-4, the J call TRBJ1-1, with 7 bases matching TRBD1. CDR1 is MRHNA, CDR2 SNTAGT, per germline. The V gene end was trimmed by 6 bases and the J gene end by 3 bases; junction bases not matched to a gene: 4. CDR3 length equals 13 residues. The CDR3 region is CASRARGDTEAFF. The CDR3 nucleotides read TGTGCCAGCAGGGCCAGGGGGGACACTGAAGCTTTCTTT.

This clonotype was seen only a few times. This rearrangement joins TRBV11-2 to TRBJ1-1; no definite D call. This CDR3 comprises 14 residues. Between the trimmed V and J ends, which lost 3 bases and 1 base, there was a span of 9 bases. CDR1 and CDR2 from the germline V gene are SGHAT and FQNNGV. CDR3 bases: TGTGCCAGCAGCTTTTATAGACAGAACACTGAAGCTTTCTTT. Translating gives CASSFYRQNTEAFF.

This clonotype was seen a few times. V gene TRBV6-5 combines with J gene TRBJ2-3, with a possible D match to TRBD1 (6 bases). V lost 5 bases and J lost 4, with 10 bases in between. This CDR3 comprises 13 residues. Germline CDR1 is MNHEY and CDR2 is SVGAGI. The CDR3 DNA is TGTGCCAGCAGTCCCCCAGGGGCAGATACGCAGTATTTT. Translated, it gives CASSPPGADTQYF.

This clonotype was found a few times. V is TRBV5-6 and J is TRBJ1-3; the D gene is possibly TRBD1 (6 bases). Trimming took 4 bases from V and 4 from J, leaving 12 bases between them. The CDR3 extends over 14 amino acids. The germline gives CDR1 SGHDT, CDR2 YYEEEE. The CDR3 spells CASSRQGTGNTIYF. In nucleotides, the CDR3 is TGTGCCAGCAGCCGCCAGGGGACGGGAAACACCATATATTTT.

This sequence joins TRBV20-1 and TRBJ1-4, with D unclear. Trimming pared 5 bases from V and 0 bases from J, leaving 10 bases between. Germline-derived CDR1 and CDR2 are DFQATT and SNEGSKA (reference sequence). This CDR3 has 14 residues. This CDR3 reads CSARKGTTNEKLFF. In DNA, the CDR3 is TGCAGTGCTCGGAAAGGGACAACTAATGAAAAACTGTTTTTT.

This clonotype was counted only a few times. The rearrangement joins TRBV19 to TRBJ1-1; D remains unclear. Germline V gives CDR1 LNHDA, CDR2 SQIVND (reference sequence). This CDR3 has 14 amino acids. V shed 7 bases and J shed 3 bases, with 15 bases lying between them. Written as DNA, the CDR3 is TGTGCCAGTACCACCTACCTGGCGTACACTGAAGCTTTCTTT. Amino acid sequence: CASTTYLAYTEAFF. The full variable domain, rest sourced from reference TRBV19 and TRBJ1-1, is DGGITQSPKYLFRKEGQNVTLSCEQNLNHDAMYWYRQDPGQGLRLIYYSQIVNDFQKGDIAEGYSVSREKKESFPLTVTSAQKNPTAFYLCASTTYLAYTEAFFGQGTRLTVV.

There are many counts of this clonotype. The CDR3 DNA follows: TGTGCCAGCAGCTTCACCGGGACAGGAAACACCATATATTTT. Translation gives CASSFTGTGNTIYF. The J gene is TRBJ1-3, the V gene TRBV7-9, with a tentative D call TRBD1 (6 bases). This CDR3 is 14 amino acids long. CDR1 is SEHNR, CDR2 FQNEAQ, per germline (reference sequence). The ends were cut back, 3 bases at V and 4 bases at J, with 10 bases in the middle.

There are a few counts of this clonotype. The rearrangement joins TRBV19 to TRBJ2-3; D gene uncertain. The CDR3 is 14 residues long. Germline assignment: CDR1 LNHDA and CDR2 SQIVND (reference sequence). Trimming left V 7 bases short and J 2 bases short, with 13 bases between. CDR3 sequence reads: CASTKAIDTDTQYF. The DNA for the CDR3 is TGTGCCAGTACCAAGGCCATCGACACAGATACGCAGTATTTT.

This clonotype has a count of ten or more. CDR3 sequence reads: CSARDYKRATYNEQFF. The CDR3, as DNA: TGCAGTGCTAGAGATTATAAGCGGGCTACTTACAATGAGCAGTTCTTC. This sequence joins TRBV20-1 and TRBJ2-1, with D possibly being TRBD2 (6 bases). Per germline, CDR1 DFQATT and CDR2 SNEGSKA (reference sequence). The V gene lost 0 bases and the J gene lost 4 bases, with 16 bases spanning the gap. The CDR3 has 16 amino acids.

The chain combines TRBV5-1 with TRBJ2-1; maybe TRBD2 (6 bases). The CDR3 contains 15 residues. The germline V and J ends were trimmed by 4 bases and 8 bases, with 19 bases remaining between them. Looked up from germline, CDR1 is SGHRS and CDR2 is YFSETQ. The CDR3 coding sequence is TGCGCCAGCAGCGTCACGGGACTCCGGAGCTATGAGCAGTTCTTC. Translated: CASSVTGLRSYEQFF.

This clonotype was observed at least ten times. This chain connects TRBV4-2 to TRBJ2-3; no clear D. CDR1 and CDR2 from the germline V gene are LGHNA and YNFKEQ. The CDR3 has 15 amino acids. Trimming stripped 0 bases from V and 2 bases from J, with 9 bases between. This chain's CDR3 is CASSQEGFVTDTQYF. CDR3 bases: TGTGCCAGCAGCCAAGAAGGGTTTGTCACAGATACGCAGTATTTT.